This T cell receptor (beta chain) was found in a study of blood T cell repertoires in COVID-19. Turning to the study itself: Acute and convalescent COVID-19 samples came from the United States, Italy and Spain. PBMCs, B-cell-depleted T cells, or T cells provided the cDNA or gDNA that made up the material.

Seattle-derived patients entered the study during active infection and were followed longitudinally. Under the authors' procedure: Amplifying reference gene primers gave estimates of nucleated cell counts. Some clones are missing from TCRdb's copy, which holds only in-frame ones; the method was immunoSEQ multiplex PCR. The V and J calls and clone size come from that table; D and trimming were worked out from the DNA. The sample consists of more than 200,000 clones, 85% to 90% of them appearing once. Germline V gene lookup returns CDR1 DFQATT and CDR2 SNEGSKA (reference sequence). V was trimmed by 3 bases and J by 0 bases, leaving 12 bases between them. The CDR3 loop spans 15 amino acids.

This sequence was found in a woman aged 55-70 years with COVID-19, enrolled during active disease. This chain links TRBV20-1 with TRBJ1-3; possible D gene TRBD1, 5 bases. Source material: peripheral blood. CDR3 protein: CSASRGGGSGNTIYF. Here the CDR3 DNA reads TGCAGTGCTAGTCGTGGGGGGGGCTCTGGAAACACCATATATTTT.